These T cell receptor beta chains were read from a single sample in a study of cytomegalovirus exposure and HLA in healthy donors. Data came from immunoSEQ multiplex PCR; TCRdb stores just in-frame clones and leaves some out. The table has about 52,000 clones, 55% to 65% seen once; the top ten hold 10% to 15%. The sequenced material came from PBMCs. Receptor source: a human donor in good health. Both conserved end residues are part of each CDR3. A D gene is named only where the DNA matches it firmly. The listing skips clone size in some rows; elsewhere it reads once, few, many or a size class.

size	V	D	length	J	CDR3	DNA
few	TRBV9	TRBD1	15	TRBJ2-7	CASSVGGQGSAEQYF	TGTGCCAGCAGCGTAGGGGGACAGGGGTCGGCCGAGCAGTACTTC
NA	TRBV7-9	NA	16	TRBJ2-5	CASSRLLGGSQETQYF	TGTGCCAGCAGCCGCCTCCTAGGGGGTTCCCAAGAGACCCAGTACTTC
few	TRBV2	TRBD1	19	TRBJ2-6	CASRHPTLGQGSGANVLTF	TGTGCCAGCAGGCACCCAACCCTGGGACAGGGGTCTGGGGCCAACGTCCTGACTTTC
NA	TRBV18	NA	13	TRBJ2-7	CASRGQGIYEQYF	TGTGCCAGCCGGGGCCAGGGGATATACGAGCAGTACTTC
NA	TRBV4-1	NA	15	TRBJ2-7	CASSQEHRWTYEQYF	TGCGCCAGCAGCCAAGAGCACAGGTGGACCTACGAGCAGTACTTC
NA	TRBV9	NA	16	TRBJ2-1	CASSATRLGGDNEQFF	TGTGCCAGCAGCGCAACCCGGCTAGGGGGGGATAATGAGCAGTTCTTC
NA	TRBV4-1	NA	15	TRBJ1-2	CASSTRDSANYGYTF	TGCGCCAGCAGCACGCGGGACTCCGCTAACTATGGCTACACCTTC
NA	TRBV4-1	TRBD2	18	TRBJ2-3	CASSQEFQRGALVATQYF	TGCGCCAGCAGCCAAGAATTCCAGCGGGGAGCCCTTGTGGCTACGCAGTATTTT
once	TRBV2	TRBD1	14	TRBJ1-2	CASSGQGARYGYTF	TGTGCCAGCAGTGGACAGGGGGCGCGCTATGGCTACACCTTC
NA	TRBV5-4	TRBD1	16	TRBJ2-5	CASSRDRSAGQETQYF	TGTGCCAGCAGTCGGGACAGGTCCGCGGGCCAAGAGACCCAGTACTTC
NA	TRBV9	TRBD2	16	TRBJ2-3	CASSVRGGTSTDTQYF	TGTGCCAGCAGCGTTCGCGGGGGGACTAGCACAGATACGCAGTATTTT
NA	TRBV7-6	NA	17	TRBJ1-2	CASSLVGSTDTNYGYTF	TGTGCCAGCAGCTTGGTTGGGTCGACAGACACTAACTATGGCTACACCTTC
few	TRBV27	NA	15	TRBJ1-4	CASSLWGGANEKLFF	TGTGCCAGCAGTTTATGGGGAGGGGCTAATGAAAAACTGTTTTTT
NA	TRBV30	NA	15	TRBJ2-6	CAWGWGHSGANVLTF	TGTGCCTGGGGATGGGGGCACTCTGGGGCCAACGTCCTGACTTTC
NA	TRBV30	NA	16	TRBJ2-2	CAWSVRGGVNTGELFF	TGTGCCTGGAGTGTTAGGGGGGGGGTCAACACCGGGGAGCTGTTTTTT
NA	TRBV7-9	NA	13	TRBJ2-7	CASGGVGPYEQYF	TGTGCCAGCGGAGGGGTGGGTCCCTACGAGCAGTACTTC
NA	TRBV9	TRBD2	18	TRBJ2-1	CASSDPAGGGGNYNEQFF	TGTGCCAGCAGCGACCCCGCCGGTGGGGGGGGGAACTACAATGAGCAGTTCTTC
NA	TRBV29-1	TRBD1	13	TRBJ1-5	CSVVDRADQPQHF	TGCAGCGTTGTTGACAGGGCGGATCAGCCCCAGCATTTT
NA	TRBV6-5	NA	11	TRBJ1-1	CASSKNREAFF	TGTGCCAGCAGCAAAAACAGGGAAGCTTTCTTT
NA	TRBV4-1	TRBD2	17	TRBJ2-5	CASSHYGLAGGQETQYF	TGCGCCAGCAGCCATTACGGACTAGCGGGGGGGCAAGAGACCCAGTACTTC
NA	TRBV4-3	NA	16	TRBJ1-2	CASSLQAGAADYGYTF	TGCGCCAGCAGCCTGCAGGCAGGGGCGGCAGACTATGGCTACACCTTC
NA	TRBV7-3	TRBD1	14	TRBJ1-1	CASSTATGEGKAFF	TGTGCCAGCAGCACCGCGACAGGGGAGGGTAAAGCTTTCTTT
NA	TRBV19	NA	12	TRBJ1-2	CASTPSGRGYTF	TGTGCCAGTACTCCATCGGGGAGGGGCTACACCTTC
NA	TRBV7-3	NA	16	TRBJ1-6	CASSLGTPAFNSPLHF	TGTGCCAGCAGCTTGGGGACACCGGCATTTAATTCACCCCTCCACTTT
NA	TRBV6-5	NA	14	TRBJ2-7	CASSYGQGSYEQYF	TGTGCCAGCAGTTACGGGCAGGGGTCTTACGAGCAGTACTTC
NA	TRBV18	TRBD1	13	TRBJ2-7	CASQGQGAGEQYF	TGTGCCAGCCAAGGACAGGGGGCTGGCGAGCAGTACTTC
once	TRBV5-5	NA	14	TRBJ2-5	CASSFRLLQETQYF	TGTGCCAGCAGCTTCCGACTTTTACAAGAGACCCAGTACTTC